The next 23 T cell receptor beta chains were all read from a single sample in a study of blood T cell repertoires in COVID-19 (dated by TCRdb to between 2020 and 2021). Libraries were prepared through the immunoSEQ multiplex PCR assay. TCRdb stores this immuneACCESS table with in-frame sequences only. Part of the clones is absent; in the studies checked, under half of the shortfall reflects unresolved V genes, and no reason is known for the rest. The sample table records under 110,000 clones; over 80% of these occur just once. Of the sample, 5% to 6% falls within the top ten clones. Sequenced input: peripheral blood. Source of these receptors: a man aged 50 to 59 with active COVID-19.

This clone was seen more than once but under ten times. V and J are TRBV6-2 or TRBV6-3 and TRBJ1-2; maybe TRBD1 (6 bases). Trimming pared 5 bases from V and 7 bases from J, leaving 26 bases between. The germline V gene encodes CDR1 MNHEY and CDR2 SVGEGT. The CDR3 is 17 amino acids. CDR3 nucleotide sequence: TGTGCCAGCAGTGCCCGGACAGCCATCGTTACTCTCGCTGGCTACACCTTC. Amino acid sequence: CASSARTAIVTLAGYTF.

This sequence joins TRBV25-1 and TRBJ2-7; 13 bases are a match to TRBD2. Per the germline V gene, CDR1 is MGHDK and CDR2 is SYGVNS. The CDR3 spans 16 residues. The V gene end was trimmed by 9 bases and the J gene end by 7 bases; junction bases not matched to a gene: 15. In DNA form, the CDR3 reads TGTGCCAGTCAGTCAGGGACGACTAGCGGGAGGAGGGAGCAGTACTTC. Its translation: CASQSGTTSGRREQYF.

This chain connects TRBV29-1 to TRBJ2-3; TRBD2 might be the D (5 bases). Per germline, CDR1 SQVTM and CDR2 ANQGSEA. Trimming pared 8 bases from V and 1 base from J, leaving 19 bases between. The CDR3 is made up of 15 amino acids. The CDR3 sequence: CSNSVREKGTDTQYF. The CDR3 coding sequence is TGCAGCAACTCGGTTAGGGAGAAGGGCACAGATACGCAGTATTTT.

The V and J genes are TRBV5-1 and TRBJ2-1; 14 bases are a match to TRBD2. The germline CDR1 and CDR2 sequences are SGHRS and YFSETQ. The V and J ends lost 5 bases and 9 bases, in that order; junction bases with no gene match: 10. The length of the CDR3 is 16 residues. The CDR3 region is CASSVRGLAGVSEQFF. The DNA of the CDR3 is TGCGCCAGCAGTGTGCGGGGACTAGCGGGAGTTAGTGAGCAGTTCTTC.

The V and J genes are TRBV13 and TRBJ1-1; no reliable D call. Trimming shortened V by 1 base and J by 4 bases, and 7 bases separated the two germline ends. CDR3 size: 13 residues. CDR1 is PRHDT, CDR2 FYEKMQ, per germline (reference sequence). The CDR3 loop reads CASSLAGSTEAFF. The CDR3 nucleotides are TGTGCCAGCAGCTTAGCGGGAAGCACTGAAGCTTTCTTT.

This chain uses TRBV6-4 with TRBJ2-1, with TRBD2 as a possible D gene (6 bases). The germline CDR1 and CDR2 sequences are MRHNA and SNTAGT. This CDR3 has 14 residues. V was trimmed by 0 bases and J by 8 bases, leaving 11 bases between them. CDR3 amino acids: CASSDSGLTDEQFF. The DNA of the CDR3 is TGTGCCAGCAGTGACTCCGGACTAACGGATGAGCAGTTCTTC.

In its sample, this clone was seen once. This chain uses TRBV7-9 with TRBJ1-1; weak D call: TRBD1 (5 bases). This CDR3 has 14 residues. V was cut by 5 bases and J by 1 base, with 11 bases left in between. Germline V lookup: CDR1 SEHNR, CDR2 FQNEAQ (reference sequence). CDR3 bases: TGTGCCAGCAGCCAAACCGGACAGAACACTGAAGCTTTCTTT. This gives the protein CASSQTGQNTEAFF.

This CDR3 is CATSGPGLADSTDTQYF. In DNA, the CDR3 is TGTGCCACCAGTGGCCCCGGACTAGCCGATAGCACAGATACGCAGTATTTT. V usage is TRBV24-1 and J usage is TRBJ2-3; 8 positions match TRBD2. Germline assignment: CDR1 KGHDR and CDR2 SFDVKD. The CDR3 runs 17 residues. V shed 5 bases, J shed 0 bases, and the junction held 9 bases outside the gene matches.

This sequence joins TRBV27 and TRBJ2-5; 12 bases are shared with TRBD2. The trim removed 6 bases at V and 0 bases at J, leaving 8 bases unmatched. CDR1 and CDR2 (germline): MNHEY, SMNVEV (reference sequence). This CDR3 comprises 17 residues. CDR3 residues: CASRKITSGRNQETQYF. DNA of the CDR3: TGTGCCAGCAGGAAGATTACTAGCGGGAGGAACCAAGAGACCCAGTACTTC.

This clone occurred once. V gene TRBV9 combines with J gene TRBJ2-7; 13 positions match TRBD2. After removal of 3 bases from V and 3 bases from J, the junction contained 6 bases not matched to a gene. This CDR3 has 16 amino acids. Germline V lookup: CDR1 SGDLS, CDR2 YYNGEE. In nucleotides, the CDR3 is TGTGCCAGCAGCGGGCGGACTAGCGGGAGTTTCTACGAGCAGTACTTC. Amino acid sequence: CASSGRTSGSFYEQYF.

The rearrangement uses TRBV10-3 and TRBJ2-5; maybe TRBD2 (6 bases). This CDR3 has 13 amino acids. V lost 6 bases and J lost 5, with 13 bases in between. CDR1 is ENHRY, CDR2 SYGVKD, per germline. The CDR3 is CAIRTTSMETQYF. For the CDR3, the DNA is TGTGCCATCAGGACGACTAGTATGGAGACCCAGTACTTC.

The rearrangement joins TRBV6-5 to TRBJ1-2; D not resolved. V lost 7 bases and J lost 8, with 14 bases in between. The germline V gene has CDR1 MNHEY and CDR2 SVGAGI. This CDR3 is 12 amino acids long. CDR3 nucleotide sequence: TGTGCCAGCAAGGAGGGTATAGGAGGCTACACCTTC. It codes for CASKEGIGGYTF.

The gene calls are TRBV5-4 and TRBJ2-1; 10 bases fit TRBD1. From germline, CDR1 is SGHNT and CDR2 YYREEE (reference sequence). V dropped 0 bases and J dropped 2; count of bases not matched to a gene: 5. This CDR3 is built from 17 residues. In DNA form, the CDR3 reads TGTGCCAGCAGCTTGGGGGGACAGGGGCTGGCCTACAATGAGCAGTTCTTC. Amino acid sequence: CASSLGGQGLAYNEQFF.

CDR3 residues: CAIASGLAGTDTQYF. Here the CDR3 DNA reads TGTGCCATCGCTTCGGGACTAGCGGGAACAGATACGCAGTATTTT. The gene calls are TRBV10-3 and TRBJ2-3, with TRBD2 matching over 13 bases. The CDR3 is 15 residues long. Germline CDR1 ENHRY, CDR2 SYGVKD. V dropped 8 bases and J dropped 3; count of bases not matched to a gene: 5.

This clone was observed once. The gene calls are TRBV30 and TRBJ2-7; D is unresolved. The CDR3 spans 12 residues. Germline V lookup: CDR1 GTSNPN, CDR2 SVGIG (reference sequence). Trimming removed 5 bases at V and 3 bases at J, with 11 bases between. The CDR3 here is CAWFEEGYEQYF. The CDR3 DNA follows: TGTGCCTGGTTTGAGGAAGGCTACGAGCAGTACTTC.

V is TRBV29-1 and J is TRBJ2-7; 8 bases align to TRBD1. The CDR3 length is 13 residues. The V gene's germline CDR1 is SQVTM and CDR2 ANQGSEA. V lost 4 bases and J lost 2; bases outside the gene matches: 4. CDR3 coding DNA: TGCAGCGTTGCCCCAGGGGGCCCCTACGAGCAGTACTTC. Translation gives CSVAPGGPYEQYF.

The chain's CDR3 is CASSLAGMMTDTQYF. CDR3 sequence (DNA): TGCGCCAGCAGCTTGGCCGGGATGATGACAGATACGCAGTATTTT. V is TRBV5-1 and J is TRBJ2-3; perhaps TRBD2 as D (5 bases). Trimming removed 0 bases at V and 3 bases at J, with 11 bases between. The CDR3 consists of 15 residues. Germline lookup yields CDR1 SGHRS and CDR2 YFSETQ.

This chain links TRBV7-3 with TRBJ2-2; D unclear. This CDR3 region has 18 residues. The V and J ends lost 2 bases and 3 bases respectively, with 19 bases between them. The germline V gene encodes CDR1 SGHTA and CDR2 FQGTGA. As DNA, the CDR3 is TGTGCCAGCAGCTTATTTGGGCCCGATCAAATTGACACCGGGGAGCTGTTTTTT. Translating gives CASSLFGPDQIDTGELFF.

This clone occurred once. The chain has TRBV19 and TRBJ2-1; D is ambiguous. V was trimmed by 1 base and J by 8 bases, leaving 3 bases between them. The CDR3 is 11 residues long. The germline V gene has CDR1 LNHDA and CDR2 SQIVND (reference sequence). DNA of the CDR3: TGTGCCAGTAGTATAGCGGATGAGCAGTTCTTC. It codes for CASSIADEQFF.

CDR3: CASSEEGGDAGANVLTF. CDR3 nucleotide sequence: TGTGCCAGCAGTGAGGAAGGGGGGGACGCTGGGGCCAACGTCCTGACTTTC. The chain uses TRBV6-1 and TRBJ2-6, with D possibly TRBD2 on 7 matching bases. The CDR3 sequence is 17 residues long. Trimming left V 3 bases short and J 2 bases short, with 14 bases between. Per germline, CDR1 MNHNS and CDR2 SASEGT.

J is TRBJ2-3 and V is TRBV7-2; a weak D match, TRBD2 (5 bases). V dropped 5 bases and J dropped 1 base, with 13 bases sitting between them. The CDR3 length is 15 residues. Looked up from germline, CDR1 is SGHTA and CDR2 is FQGNSA. CDR3 sequence (DNA): TGTGCCAGCAGCCCTTTTGCGGGTGGCACAGATACGCAGTATTTT. It codes for CASSPFAGGTDTQYF.

The chain employs TRBV29-1 and TRBJ1-1; D possibly corresponds to TRBD1 (6 bases). Trimming stripped 3 bases from V and 5 bases from J, with 19 bases between. Germline CDR1 is SQVTM and CDR2 is ANQGSEA. This CDR3 spans 15 amino acids. This CDR3 reads CSVEMGTGWGTEAFF. The CDR3 coding sequence is TGCAGCGTTGAGATGGGAACAGGGTGGGGGACTGAAGCTTTCTTT.

This chain uses TRBV6-5 with TRBJ2-1, with unresolved D. Germline V gene data show CDR1 as MNHEY and CDR2 as SVGAGI. The V end was cut by 2 bases, the J end by 6 bases, with 17 bases between. The CDR3 is made up of 16 amino acids. CDR3 protein: CASSYHGNTRGNEQFF. The CDR3 DNA reads TGTGCCAGCAGTTACCACGGCAACACCCGAGGCAATGAGCAGTTCTTC.